This T cell receptor (beta chain) comes out of a study of early T cells in non-severe SARS-CoV-2 infection. Study as a whole: Unsorted whole blood bulk RNA was sequenced, with unpaired chains.

CDR3 length: 14 residues. With 5 bases removed from V and 3 bases from J, the gap between germline ends came to 13 bases. Whole-study results and caveats: Private and CD4 specificities were missed by VDJdb matching, skewed to anti-spike CD8.

This clonotype was seen a few times. Antigen unknown. Individual cDNA molecules each received unique molecular identifiers attached to them. TCRdb redid the calling of the 5' RACE reads with MiXCR, one entry per CDR3 protein. The sample lists about 64,000 distinct CDR3 sequences; 10% to 12% were seen once. The sequencing used whole blood, collected at baseline. The chain employs TRBV12-3 or TRBV12-4 and TRBJ1-1; D may be TRBD1 (5 bases). The clonotype comes from an adult who was a healthcare worker with PCR-confirmed SARS-CoV-2 infection or an uninfected control (not recorded which). The CDR3 coding sequence is TGTGCCAGCAGTCCAGGGTTTGGCGACACTGAAGCTTTCTTT. Its protein is CASSPGFGDTEAFF.